The 15 T cell receptor beta chains below all came from one sample that was sequenced in a study of T cell repertoires in cytomegalovirus infection. In TCRdb, the reads were re-called with MiXCR into one record per CDR3 protein. The sample has 560,000 or so distinct CDR3 sequences, 15% to 20% seen once; the top ten hold under 30%. Sample: CD8+ T cells from PBMCs. Source of these receptors: a human donor in good health (CMV status not recorded). Some clones in this sample may be carry-over from other donors' samples.

Ten or more counts support this clonotype. The chain is built from TRBV4-2 and TRBJ2-3, with D hard to call. With 1 base removed from V and 7 bases from J, the gap between germline ends came to 15 bases. In germline, CDR1 is LGHNA, CDR2 YNFKEQ. This CDR3 has 15 residues. The CDR3 DNA sequence: TGTGCCAGCAGCCAAGTTTTAGGGTCCGTGAATACGCAGTATTTT. Encoded protein: CASSQVLGSVNTQYF.

The chain joins TRBV27 to TRBJ1-1; the match to TRBD1 covers 10 bases. The V segment lost 5 bases and the J segment 0 bases; nucleotides outside the gene matches: 9. Germline V gives CDR1 MNHEY, CDR2 SMNVEV (reference sequence). There are 17 residues in the CDR3. CDR3 sequence (DNA): TGTGCCAGCAGTCTCGCGGGACAGGGGTTGGTGAACACTGAAGCTTTCTTT. It codes for CASSLAGQGLVNTEAFF.

This clonotype has a handful of counts. This chain uses TRBV6-5 with TRBJ2-7; TRBD2 matches 11 bases. J lost 2 bases, V lost 6 bases, and 6 bases had no gene match. Germline V gene lookup returns CDR1 MNHEY and CDR2 SVGAGI. The CDR3 covers 15 residues. CDR3 nucleotide sequence: TGTGCCAGCAGACGTACTAGCGGGGGTGCCTACGAGCAGTACTTC. Protein: CASRRTSGGAYEQYF.

This clonotype was detected many times. The chain carries TRBV19 and TRBJ1-2, with 10 nucleotides matching TRBD1. CDR1 and CDR2 (germline): LNHDA, SQIVND (reference sequence). Trimming at V came to 7 bases and at J to 1 base, leaving 12 bases not matched to a gene. This CDR3 has 17 amino acids. CDR3 coding DNA: TGTGCCAGTACAGACCCCGGGACAGGGGACTTTAACTATGGCTACACCTTC. This gives the protein CASTDPGTGDFNYGYTF.

About this clonotype: A much larger clonotype is one base distant, so this may be a read error. CDR3 in amino acids: CASSPRGSPLLDEQFF. CDR3 DNA sequence: TGTGCCAGCAGCCCCCGCGGGAGCCCCCTTCTAGATGAGCAGTTCTTC. The chain couples TRBV11-3 to TRBJ2-1; 7 bases fit TRBD2. Germline CDR1 and CDR2: SGHNT and YENEEA. With V trimmed by 5 bases and J by 8 bases, 15 bases remained unmatched. The CDR3 has 16 amino acids. Variable domain in full (rest from reference TRBV11-3 and TRBJ2-1): EAGVVQSPRYKIIEKKQPVAFWCNPISGHNTLYWYLQNLGQGPELLIRYENEEAVDDSQLPKDRFSAERLKGVDSTLKIQPAELGDSAVYLCASSPRGSPLLDEQFFGPGTRLTVL.

The chain is built from TRBV28 and TRBJ1-1; 8 bases agree with TRBD1. The CDR3 is made up of 15 amino acids. The germline gives CDR1 MDHEN, CDR2 SYDVKM. V gave up 5 bases and J gave up 3 bases; unmatched junction bases: 8. The DNA of the CDR3 is TGTGCCAGCAGTCTTGAGCGGACAGGGTACACTGAAGCTTTCTTT. It codes for CASSLERTGYTEAFF. The whole variable domain, remainder taken from reference TRBV28 and TRBJ1-1, is DVKVTQSSRYLVKRTGEKVFLECVQDMDHENMFWYRQDPGLGLRLIYFSYDVKMKEKGDIPEGYSVSREKKERFSLILESASTNQTSMYLCASSLERTGYTEAFFGQGTRLTVV.

This clonotype showed up many times. This CDR3 is CASSAGLAGGVYNEQFF. CDR3 in DNA: TGTGCCAGCAGCGCGGGACTAGCGGGAGGGGTCTACAATGAGCAGTTCTTC. V is TRBV7-8 and J is TRBJ2-1; 16 nucleotides line up with TRBD2. Germline lookup yields CDR1 SGHVS and CDR2 FQNEAQ. This CDR3 comprises 17 residues. The trim removed 5 bases at V and 3 bases at J, leaving 4 bases unmatched. The variable domain in full, with the rest retrieved from reference TRBV7-8 and TRBJ2-1, is GAGVSQSPRYKVAKRGQDVALRCDPISGHVSLFWYQQALGQGPEFLTYFQNEAQLDKSGLPSDRFFAERPEGSVSTLKIQRTQQEDSAVYLCASSAGLAGGVYNEQFFGPGTRLTVL.

The chain couples TRBV10-3 to TRBJ1-2, with TRBD1 matching over 9 bases. The CDR3 consists of 18 residues. Germline values: CDR1 ENHRY, CDR2 SYGVKD. The trim removed 2 bases at V and 0 bases at J, leaving 10 bases unmatched. CDR3: CAISEGTGGAAPNYGYTF. CDR3 DNA: TGTGCCATCAGTGAGGGTACAGGGGGCGCGGCCCCTAACTATGGCTACACCTTC.

This chain uses TRBV6-2 or TRBV6-3 with TRBJ2-2, with 8 bases matching TRBD2. CDR3 length: 16 amino acids. The germline V gene has CDR1 MNHEY and CDR2 SVGEGT. V gave up 5 bases and J gave up 3 bases; unmatched junction bases: 8. CDR3 loop: CASSPRVAGYTGELFF. The CDR3 region has the DNA TGTGCCAGCAGTCCTCGGGTAGCGGGATACACCGGGGAGCTGTTTTTT.

V is TRBV4-2 and J is TRBJ2-7; D uncertain. Germline assignment: CDR1 LGHNA and CDR2 YNFKEQ. With 1 base removed from V and 0 bases from J, the gap between germline ends came to 10 bases. The CDR3 loop spans 15 amino acids. The CDR3 nucleotides read TGTGCCAGCAGCCAAGCTATGGGCAGCTCCTACGAGCAGTACTTC. Its translation: CASSQAMGSSYEQYF.

This clonotype came up many times. The chain joins TRBV28 to TRBJ2-5, with 8 bases that match TRBD1. The CDR3 has 17 residues. The V and J ends lost 5 bases and 4 bases, in that order; junction bases with no gene match: 15. Germline V gene data show CDR1 as MDHEN and CDR2 as SYDVKM. The DNA of the CDR3 is TGTGCCAGCAGTACCGGACAGGGAAGGGTTACAGTAGAGACCCAGTACTTC. Encoded protein: CASSTGQGRVTVETQYF.

Here the CDR3 reads CATSRATRGPGETQYF. The CDR3 DNA follows: TGTGCCACCAGCAGAGCAACCAGGGGGCCGGGAGAGACCCAGTACTTC. The chain combines TRBV15 with TRBJ2-5; 8 nucleotides align to TRBD1. The CDR3 has 16 residues. V lost 1 base to trimming and J lost 4 bases; unmatched junction nucleotides: 8. Germline-derived CDR1 and CDR2 are LNHNV and YYDKDF (reference sequence). The full variable domain, completed using reference TRBV15 and TRBJ2-5, is DAMVIQNPRYQVTQFGKPVTLSCSQTLNHNVMYWYQQKSSQAPKLLFHYYDKDFNNEADTPDNFQSRRPNTSFCFLDIRSPGLGDTAMYLCATSRATRGPGETQYFGPGTRLLVL.

This clonotype has a handful of counts. This chain joins TRBV5-6 and TRBJ2-1, with TRBD1 as a possible D gene (6 bases). V was pared by 1 base and J by 9 bases, with 14 bases between. Germline V gene lookup returns CDR1 SGHDT and CDR2 YYEEEE. CDR3 length: 14 amino acids. CDR3 protein: CASSLLPGAIEQFF. The CDR3 nucleotides read TGTGCCAGCAGCTTGTTACCAGGGGCGATTGAGCAGTTCTTC.

This clonotype appeared many times. The CDR3 loop is CASSSRTGMSDEQFF. DNA for the CDR3: TGTGCCAGCAGCTCCCGGACAGGGATGAGCGATGAGCAGTTCTTC. The chain carries TRBV7-3 and TRBJ2-1, with TRBD1 identical over 8 bases. The CDR3 spans 15 residues. CDR1 is SGHTA, CDR2 FQGTGA, per germline. V shed 4 bases, J shed 8 bases, and the junction held 10 bases outside the gene matches.

In this sample, this clonotype turned up many times. The gene calls are TRBV6-1 and TRBJ2-5; the D is unclear. V was clipped by 6 bases and J by 5 bases, with 16 bases between them. This CDR3 region has 14 residues. The V gene's germline CDR1 is MNHNS and CDR2 SASEGT. This CDR3 is CASSSPSVSETQYF. The CDR3 DNA reads TGTGCCAGCAGCTCCCCTAGTGTGAGCGAGACCCAGTACTTC.